This T cell receptor (beta chain) was recovered during a study of CD8 T cells in ankylosing spondylitis. At least ten counts were recorded for this clonotype. Quantitative molecular-barcoded 5'-RACE generated the TCR beta libraries. Via MiXCR, TCRdb re-called the 5' RACE reads, giving one row per CDR3 protein. The sample contains 200,000 to 250,000 distinct CDR3 sequences, around a tenth of which appear only once. This CDR3 has 14 residues. CDR1 SGHRS and CDR2 YFSETQ come from the germline V gene. Between the trimmed V and J ends, which lost 4 bases and 8 bases, there was a span of 16 bases. Sequencing was done on a sample of blood, either unsorted or a sorted T cell fraction (not recorded which). The chain recombines TRBV5-1 with TRBJ2-1; no clear D gene. This sequence originates from a male donor with ankylosing spondylitis or in good health (not recorded which). The CDR3 reads CASSIFIASDEQFF. CDR3 DNA: TGCGCCAGCAGCATCTTTATCGCGTCGGATGAGCAGTTCTTC.